The rows below give T cell receptor beta chains drawn from one sample of a study of blood T cell repertoires in COVID-19. The protocol was immunoSEQ multiplex PCR, while the TCRdb copy is restricted to in-frame clones and leaves out a portion. Of 150,000 to 200,000 clones detected, roughly 85% appear once; the ten largest clones hold around 8.6%. Sequences were obtained from peripheral blood. These TCRs come from a man in his fifties or sixties with active or convalescent COVID-19. The CDR3 runs from the conserved cysteine through the conserved F or W. The order of the fields is CDR3 DNA, CDR3 protein, J gene, D gene, clone size, V gene. The D gene is left open where the match is weak. Clone size is given for some rows only: seen once, a few or many times, or a class if the clone is expanded.

DNA: TGTGCCAGCTTATTCCCCGACAGGGGAAATGGCTACACCTTC
CDR3: CASLFPDRGNGYTF
J: TRBJ1-2
D: TRBD1
size: -
V: TRBV28

DNA: TGCGCCAGCAGACCACCCGAAGGTAGCTACACCGGGGAGCTGTTTTTT
CDR3: CASRPPEGSYTGELFF
J: TRBJ2-2
D: -
size: -
V: TRBV5-1

DNA: TGTGCCAGCAGTCCCAGGGAAACCGGAAACACCATATATTTT
CDR3: CASSPRETGNTIYF
J: TRBJ1-3
D: -
size: -
V: TRBV2

DNA: TGTGCCAGCTCACCACAGGGCGGGAGGGCTAGCACAGATACGCAGTATTTT
CDR3: CASSPQGGRASTDTQYF
J: TRBJ2-3
D: TRBD2
size: -
V: TRBV18

DNA: TGTGCCAGCGGACAAAACAGGGGTGAAAAACTGTTTTTT
CDR3: CASGQNRGEKLFF
J: TRBJ1-4
D: TRBD1
size: -
V: TRBV6-5

DNA: TGTGCCAGCAAGGCGGGCCAGGTGGATACGCAGTATTTT
CDR3: CASKAGQVDTQYF
J: TRBJ2-3
D: -
size: -
V: TRBV7-2

DNA: TGTGCCAGCAGCGATGGCCGGGACAATAACTATGGCTACACCTTC
CDR3: CASSDGRDNNYGYTF
J: TRBJ1-2
D: -
size: few
V: TRBV9

DNA: TGTGCCAGCAGCCAAGAGGCGGGGGCGCTCACTGAAGCTTTCTTT
CDR3: CASSQEAGALTEAFF
J: TRBJ1-1
D: -
size: -
V: TRBV3-1/TRBV3-2

DNA: TGTGCCAGCAGTGCCCGACAGAAGAACACTGAAGCTTTCTTT
CDR3: CASSARQKNTEAFF
J: TRBJ1-1
D: -
size: -
V: TRBV2

DNA: TGTGCCAGCGCCGACATGTTTTCCAATGAGCAGTTCTTC
CDR3: CASADMFSNEQFF
J: TRBJ2-1
D: -
size: once
V: TRBV19

DNA: TGTGCCAGCAGCTTAGATAGGGGGCACGAGCAGTACTTC
CDR3: CASSLDRGHEQYF
J: TRBJ2-7
D: TRBD1
size: -
V: TRBV11-2

DNA: TGTGCCAGCAGCTTAGCCCCGGGCTCCTACGAGCAGTACTTC
CDR3: CASSLAPGSYEQYF
J: TRBJ2-7
D: -
size: -
V: TRBV11-2

DNA: TGTGCCAGCAGTTTTTACGGGACAGGGTCTAATGAAAAACTGTTTTTT
CDR3: CASSFYGTGSNEKLFF
J: TRBJ1-4
D: TRBD1
size: -
V: TRBV6-2/TRBV6-3

DNA: TGTGCCAGTAGTATAGCTCCGGGGACAAGCCATCATCAGCCCCAGCATTTT
CDR3: CASSIAPGTSHHQPQHF
J: TRBJ1-5
D: -
size: -
V: TRBV19

DNA: TGTGCCAGCCAGCCAACACTGACTGGCCAAGAGACCCAGTACTTC
CDR3: CASQPTLTGQETQYF
J: TRBJ2-5
D: -
size: -
V: TRBV6-5

DNA: TGTGCCACCACCGACAACTCTGGAAACACCATATATTTT
CDR3: CATTDNSGNTIYF
J: TRBJ1-3
D: -
size: few
V: TRBV12-3/TRBV12-4

DNA: TGCGCCAGCAGTCAGAGCCTCGGGACTAGCGGGAGGGCCGCAAATGAGCAGTTCTTC
CDR3: CASSQSLGTSGRAANEQFF
J: TRBJ2-1
D: TRBD2
size: -
V: TRBV23-1

DNA: TGTGCCAGCAGTGTTCGGGACGAGCAGTACTTC
CDR3: CASSVRDEQYF
J: TRBJ2-7
D: -
size: once
V: TRBV2

DNA: TGTGCCAGCAGGACAAGGGGGTTAGGCAATCAGCCCCAGCATTTT
CDR3: CASRTRGLGNQPQHF
J: TRBJ1-5
D: -
size: -
V: TRBV7-2

DNA: TGCAGCGTTGGGTCGGGTGGTGGCTACACCTTC
CDR3: CSVGSGGGYTF
J: TRBJ1-2
D: -
size: -
V: TRBV29-1

DNA: TGTGCCACCAGGGAGACAGGGTTGAACACTGAAGCTTTCTTT
CDR3: CATRETGLNTEAFF
J: TRBJ1-1
D: TRBD1
size: -
V: TRBV24-1

DNA: TGTGCCACCAGTTCCCAGCGGGAGAGCACAGATACGCAGTATTTT
CDR3: CATSSQRESTDTQYF
J: TRBJ2-3
D: TRBD2
size: -
V: TRBV24-1

DNA: TGTGCCAGCAGTGCTAACAGGGGAACTAATGAAAAACTGTTTTTT
CDR3: CASSANRGTNEKLFF
J: TRBJ1-4
D: TRBD1
size: -
V: TRBV27

DNA: TGTGCCAGCAGGACCGGGACAGGGGACTACAATGAGCAGTTCTTC
CDR3: CASRTGTGDYNEQFF
J: TRBJ2-1
D: TRBD1
size: -
V: TRBV6-6

DNA: TGTGCCAGCAGTCCCAGTGGGGAGGGGAGCAATCAGCCCCAGCATTTT
CDR3: CASSPSGEGSNQPQHF
J: TRBJ1-5
D: -
size: -
V: TRBV28

DNA: TGTGCCAGTAGCCCGACGGCGGGGGGCCGTGAGACCCAGTACTTC
CDR3: CASSPTAGGRETQYF
J: TRBJ2-5
D: TRBD2
size: -
V: TRBV19

DNA: TGTGCCAGTAAAACTGCTAGCACAGATACGCAGTATTTT
CDR3: CASKTASTDTQYF
J: TRBJ2-3
D: -
size: -
V: TRBV19

DNA: TGTGCCGGAAGACAGGGGCCGGGCGAGACCCAGTACTTC
CDR3: CAGRQGPGETQYF
J: TRBJ2-5
D: TRBD1
size: -
V: TRBV2

DNA: TGCAGCGTTCCAACGGACAGGGGTGCAACTAATGAAAAACTGTTTTTT
CDR3: CSVPTDRGATNEKLFF
J: TRBJ1-4
D: TRBD1
size: once
V: TRBV29-1

DNA: TGTGCCAGCAGTTACTCGAGGTACGGGGTGGATGGCTACACCTTC
CDR3: CASSYSRYGVDGYTF
J: TRBJ1-2
D: -
size: -
V: TRBV6-5

DNA: TGTGCCTGGAGTCCCCCCGGCAGGGCGAACACCGGGGAGCTGTTTTTT
CDR3: CAWSPPGRANTGELFF
J: TRBJ2-2
D: -
size: -
V: TRBV30

DNA: TGCAGCGTTGAAGATCTGGAGGGTATCTCCTACGAGCAGTACTTC
CDR3: CSVEDLEGISYEQYF
J: TRBJ2-7
D: -
size: -
V: TRBV29-1

DNA: TGTGCCAGCAGCTTATGGGGTGGGAGTGTGCCCTACAATGAGCAGTTCTTC
CDR3: CASSLWGGSVPYNEQFF
J: TRBJ2-1
D: -
size: -
V: TRBV13

DNA: TGCGCCAGCAGCTTGACCGGGACTAGCGACGAGCAGTACTTC
CDR3: CASSLTGTSDEQYF
J: TRBJ2-7
D: TRBD2
size: -
V: TRBV5-1

DNA: TGTGCCAGCTCACCAACTATTAGCAATCAGCCCCAGCATTTT
CDR3: CASSPTISNQPQHF
J: TRBJ1-5
D: -
size: few
V: TRBV18

DNA: TGTGCCAGCAGTTCCCTGATTTCGGGACTGAACACCGGGGAGCTGTTTTTT
CDR3: CASSSLISGLNTGELFF
J: TRBJ2-2
D: -
size: few
V: TRBV6-2/TRBV6-3

DNA: TGTGCCAGCAGTTCTGTTCCCGGTAATTCACCCCTCCACTTT
CDR3: CASSSVPGNSPLHF
J: TRBJ1-6
D: -
size: -
V: TRBV6-2/TRBV6-3

DNA: TGTGCCGGCAGACTAGGACAGGGAAATTCACCCCTCCACTTT
CDR3: CAGRLGQGNSPLHF
J: TRBJ1-6
D: TRBD1
size: few
V: TRBV2

DNA: TGTGCCAGCAGTGAAAGCGGGGGGGGCGGCTACACCTTC
CDR3: CASSESGGGGYTF
J: TRBJ1-2
D: -
size: -
V: TRBV6-1

DNA: TGCGCCAGCCTCCATAGCGGGAACGGTAGTGAGCAGTTCTTC
CDR3: CASLHSGNGSEQFF
J: TRBJ2-1
D: TRBD2
size: -
V: TRBV10-1

DNA: TGTGCCAGCAACCGACAGGGCCTCAACTATGGCTACACCTTC
CDR3: CASNRQGLNYGYTF
J: TRBJ1-2
D: TRBD1
size: -
V: TRBV7-9

DNA: TGTGCTAGTGGTTTCGGACAGGGGGACACAGATACGCAGTATTTT
CDR3: CASGFGQGDTDTQYF
J: TRBJ2-3
D: TRBD1
size: -
V: TRBV12-5

DNA: TGTGCCAGTAGTATCATGGGACTAGATTTCTATGAGCAGTTCTTC
CDR3: CASSIMGLDFYEQFF
J: TRBJ2-1
D: TRBD2
size: -
V: TRBV19

DNA: TGTGCCAGCAGCTTAGGTAGCGGGAGGGGGCACTACGAGCAGTACTTC
CDR3: CASSLGSGRGHYEQYF
J: TRBJ2-7
D: TRBD2
size: once
V: TRBV7-6

DNA: TGTGCCACCGGGGGGGGCTATGGCTACACCTTC
CDR3: CATGGGYGYTF
J: TRBJ1-2
D: -
size: -
V: TRBV6-5

DNA: TGCGCCAGCAGCTTACAGGGGCGTAATGAAAAACTGTTTTTT
CDR3: CASSLQGRNEKLFF
J: TRBJ1-4
D: TRBD1
size: -
V: TRBV5-1

DNA: TGTGCCAGCAGCTTAGGACTAGCGCTCTACAATGAGCAGTTCTTC
CDR3: CASSLGLALYNEQFF
J: TRBJ2-1
D: TRBD2
size: -
V: TRBV7-3

DNA: TGTGCCAGCAGCCTAGAAAACAGGGACGAGCAGTACTTC
CDR3: CASSLENRDEQYF
J: TRBJ2-7
D: -
size: -
V: TRBV9

DNA: TGTGCCAGCAGTACTAATCAGCCCCAGCATTTT
CDR3: CASSTNQPQHF
J: TRBJ1-5
D: -
size: -
V: TRBV6-5

DNA: TGTGCCAGCAGTGAAGCGAAGGGGGCGTATATCTTC
CDR3: CASSEAKGAYIF
J: TRBJ2-1
D: TRBD1
size: many
V: TRBV6-1

DNA: TGCGCCAGCAGCTCGACGGGACTAGGGACCTACAATGAGCAGTTCTTC
CDR3: CASSSTGLGTYNEQFF
J: TRBJ2-1
D: TRBD2
size: -
V: TRBV5-1

DNA: TGTGCCAGCAGCCACGGGACTAGTTGGAGGCAGTTCTTC
CDR3: CASSHGTSWRQFF
J: TRBJ2-1
D: TRBD2
size: once
V: TRBV6-6

DNA: TGTGCCAGCAGCTCTGGACTAGCGAGCTACGAGCAGTACTTC
CDR3: CASSSGLASYEQYF
J: TRBJ2-7
D: TRBD2
size: -
V: TRBV11-2

DNA: TGTGCCAGCAGCTTAGGGACAGGGAATCAGCCCCAGCATTTT
CDR3: CASSLGTGNQPQHF
J: TRBJ1-5
D: TRBD1
size: -
V: TRBV11-2